Below, one T cell receptor (beta chain) is given with its context. The antigen it binds to is not known. The sample holds no much larger clone one base away, and base qualities are not on file. The sample belongs to a study of cytomegalovirus exposure and HLA in healthy donors (dated by TCRdb to 2017 to 2019). General notes on the study: In an earlier analysis of under 750 of the donors, about 270 Gb of sequence data and approximately 100 million unique TCR beta sequences from about 179 million T cells were reported. An early release that covered about 640 HLA-typed donors contained around 330 gigabases of sequencing data and 80 million or so unique TCR sequences. Of the 300 to 500 genotyped donors, 65% to 90% were placed in the genetic ancestry cluster associated with self-reported Caucasian donors. The aim of the study was to test whether cataloging public T cell receptors could identify signatures of past pathogen exposure. The T cell repertoires of about 700 subjects were profiled by immunosequencing and related to cytomegalovirus serostatus. Along with the roughly 670-subject first cohort, a separate validation cohort of over a hundred different subjects was used. To predict cytomegalovirus infection status, the study combined high-throughput TCR immunosequencing, statistical association of individual TCRs with disease status, and machine learning. To study patterns of TCR occurrence, a later analysis re-analyzed previously published TCR beta repertoires from several hundred donors and added high-resolution HLA genotyping. Rather than using new phenotypic data, the later analysis identified candidate immune exposures from TCR beta sequences and from how often those sequences occurred across donors. An earlier analysis of 587 of the donors used high-throughput TCR beta sequencing to judge whether each TCR beta V gene segment behaved as functional or pseudogenic. Donor age, sex, ethnicity and CMV serostatus were compiled together with the repertoire data. Genome-wide SNP genotypes for about 65% of the 666 donors were used in a later genetic analysis, which treated that subset as a discovery cohort. All discovery cohort repertoires had been generated on a single sequencing platform. Both class I and class II loci were covered by HLA typing, at four-digit resolution. Typing coverage differed by locus: A, B, C, DRB1 and DQB1 were typed in roughly 620-630 donors, DQA1 in 500 to 550, DPA1 in some 570, and DPB1 in around 490. Four to six DR-DQ haplotypes were handled as single units for association and clustering, since linkage in the cohort was strong. Among around 400 genotyped donors of the cohort, an average of around 240,000 unique TCR beta nucleotide sequences was sequenced per donor, of which roughly 17% were non-productive. The study at large found these results: In vitro tests confirmed that a few of the cytomegalovirus-associated TCR beta chains recognize cytomegalovirus antigens. Because counts were too low, fewer than 20 rarely observed V segments, including chromosome 9 orphons, were excluded from the earlier analysis of some 590 of the donors. For the cohort, immune exposure information was limited to CMV serostatus. In a later genetic analysis, fewer N-insertions in productive TCRs were reported among donors in an Asian-associated ancestry cluster than the roughly 670-donor mean. Most TCR sequences were observed very rarely across donors, whereas some public TCRs were present in many individuals. According to a later analysis, most CMV-associated TCR beta chains appeared to be HLA-restricted, and the HLA associations seemed to be driven largely by CMV exposure. A further reported finding was that TCR beta sequences accurately predicted the HLA-A and HLA-B alleles for most subjects in the first cohort. The authors suggested that the approach could potentially be generalized to other disease states and immunological phenotypes. Linkage disequilibrium might explain the correlated functional status among segregating V segments, but an unknown experimental factor could not be excluded. In both the original and validation cohorts, the classifier was reported to diagnose cytomegalovirus status with high specificity and sensitivity. In a later analysis, TCR association rates were found to vary across HLA loci, with the most associated TCRs seen for DRB1 alleles and the fewest for HLA-C alleles. Specific HLA alleles were associated with 16,951 TCR beta sequences at a false discovery rate of 0.05 in a later analysis. The study listed 150 to 200 TCR beta chains as associated with cytomegalovirus. Some IMGT-functional V segments, including TRBV6-2 and TRBV6-3, could not be distinguished by the 87-base-pair reads and were therefore excluded. This cohort had only TCR beta chains sequenced, and the lack of alpha or paired-chain data limited which features could be detected. According to a later analysis, parvovirus B19, influenza, CMV and Epstein-Barr virus appeared linked to several top co-occurrence clusters. Because HLA typing was missing for some donors at each locus, association tests included only the typed subset. A later genetic analysis associated a missense DCLRE1C variant with V-gene and J-gene trimming of TCR beta chains, and an independent cohort replicated the association. A group of highly shared sequence variants was considered likely to be a technical artifact of the sequencing pipeline. Strong co-occurrence of HLA alleles, especially DR and DQ, made assigning TCR associations to individual alleles difficult. Presence/absence analyses assumed roughly uniform sequencing depth across donors, an assumption that may not hold. In an earlier analysis of around 600 of the donors, most TCR beta V segments were observed in productive rearrangements about 87% or about 30% of the time, broadly matching IMGT annotations. In a later analysis, HLA-associated TCR beta chains were found to be more clonally expanded and to have lower generation probabilities than equally common non-associated chains.

The cohort consisted of fewer than 700 healthy bone marrow donors. Cohort members were all nominally healthy when sampled, although unrecorded immune exposures were likely present. The donor tested CMV seropositive, placing the donor among the roughly 300 seropositive members of the cohort. A peripheral blood sample was collected from each donor, and TCR beta sequencing was performed on peripheral blood mononuclear cells. Genomic DNA was extracted from the blood cell samples with the Qiagen DNeasy Blood Extraction Kit. The library was generated by the immunoSEQ multiplex PCR assay. A mixture of 60 forward primers for TCR Vbeta segments and 13 reverse primers for TCR Jbeta segments was used in the multiplex PCR. Amplification of the CDR3 region of rearranged TCR beta genes was performed with a multiplex PCR assay on genomic DNA. Amplified TCR beta libraries were sequenced as 87-base-pair reads on the Illumina HiSeq System. The original pipeline was this. Across the roughly 640 repertoires, a later analysis counted some 81 million unique TCR beta chains, roughly 11 million of which were shared by at least two donors. Raw reads were error-corrected and collapsed into unique sequences by a nearest-neighbor algorithm in which closely related sequences were merged to remove PCR and sequencing errors. To assign V, D and J gene segments, CDR3 sequences were aligned to IMGT reference sequences. Each retained sequence needed at least a six-nucleotide match to both a V gene segment and a J gene segment. Rearrangements were called productive when the CDR3 lacked stop codons and stayed in frame with V and J; all others were non-productive. CDR3 was defined by IMGT convention, running from the second conserved V-encoded cysteine to the conserved J-encoded phenylalanine. Sequences without an unambiguous match to a single V gene segment were excluded from the earlier analysis of 587 of the donors. An earlier analysis of 587 of the donors called V segments functional above 56.7% productive rearrangements and segregating when the between-donor standard deviation exceeded 5%. A statistical classification framework was built for diagnosing cytomegalovirus status from the catalog of TCR beta chain sequences. V and J gene assignment, in a later analysis, came from comparing TCR nucleotide sequences with IMGT/GENE-DB human TR gene sequences. In a later analysis, CDR3 sequences and most-parsimonious VDJ recombination scenarios were assigned using the TCRdist pipeline. In a later analysis, each TCR beta chain was defined by its CDR3 amino acid sequence together with its V-gene family, and reads lacking a unique V-gene family were excluded. In a later analysis, 550 to 650 highly shared, low-generation-probability nucleotide sequences were removed to address suspected cross-contamination and a sequencing artifact. In a later analysis, a clonal expansion index was calculated for each public chain from normalized within-repertoire ranks of inferred template counts. A later analysis computed generation probabilities with a VDJ recombination model fitted to out-of-frame rearrangements, and checked the results against IGoR. A later analysis scored TCR-TCR, TCR-HLA and TCR-CMV co-occurrence with hypergeometric tests, applying a repertoire-size bias correction to TCR pairs. In a later analysis, false discovery rates were estimated by permuting HLA or CMV assignments 20 times. In a later analysis, co-occurring TCRs were grouped with DBSCAN, and TCRdist sequence similarity was added when clustering was performed within HLA-allele-positive subsets. Repertoires with fewer than 30,000 or more than 120,000 public chains were left out of co-occurrence clustering, as were about five repertoires with anomalous nucleotide sharing. What TCRdb holds here is the immuneACCESS table cut down to in-frame rearrangements. Part of the clones is not present; checked against another copy, under half of the missing clones reflect an unresolved V gene, and the others are unexplained. Clone size and the V and J calls come from that table; the DNA yielded D and trimming. For this sample the table gives fewer than 250,000 clones, of which more than 65% were detected only once. Together, the top ten hold approximately 3% of the sample.

According to the germline V gene, CDR1 reads MDHEN and CDR2 reads SYDVKM. The CDR3 holds 17 amino acids from the cysteine to the phenylalanine. Only CDR3 DNA remains: 51 bases, in frame from the first base. At the junction V is shortened by 3 bases and J by 1 base; bases outside the gene matches: 7. The chain couples TRBV28 to TRBJ2-3; TRBD2 fits 10 bases in the junction. This receptor was identified in a woman in her 30s in good health and CMV-seropositive. Sequencing was carried out using PBMCs. In nucleotides, the sequence is TGTGCCAGCAGTTTTCAGGGGCTAGCGGGAGGCACAGATACGCAGTATTTT. The resulting protein is CASSFQGLAGGTDTQYF.